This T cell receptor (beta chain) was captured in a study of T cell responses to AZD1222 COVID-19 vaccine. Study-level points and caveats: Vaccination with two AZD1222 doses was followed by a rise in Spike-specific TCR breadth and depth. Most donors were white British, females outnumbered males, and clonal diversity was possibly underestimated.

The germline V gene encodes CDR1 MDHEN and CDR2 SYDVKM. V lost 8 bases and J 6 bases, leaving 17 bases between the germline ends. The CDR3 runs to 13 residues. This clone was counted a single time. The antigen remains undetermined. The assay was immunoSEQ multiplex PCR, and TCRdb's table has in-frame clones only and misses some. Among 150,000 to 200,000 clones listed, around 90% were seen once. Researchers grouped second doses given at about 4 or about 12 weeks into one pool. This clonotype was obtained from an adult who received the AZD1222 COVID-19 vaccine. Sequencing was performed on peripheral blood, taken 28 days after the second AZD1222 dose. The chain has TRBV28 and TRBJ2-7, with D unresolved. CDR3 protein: CASGRVSPREQYF. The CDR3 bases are TGTGCCAGCGGAAGAGTCAGCCCTCGCGAGCAGTACTTC.